This T cell receptor beta chain is drawn from a study of identical twins. TCRdb passed the 5' RACE reads through MiXCR, listing each CDR3 protein once. The profile shows 400,000 to 650,000 distinct CDR3 sequences, about 20% of them singletons. This CDR3 region has 11 residues. Trimming removed 6 bases at V and 7 bases at J, with 9 bases between. The data were also submitted as part of a second study, on T cells expressing NK-cell markers. That work adds: It was from sorted CD3+CD56+NKG2C+, CD3+CD56+NKG2C- and CD3+CD56-NKG2C+ T cells that TCR beta repertoires came.

The sequence was collected from a young woman in good health. Sequenced material: CD4+ T cells sorted from blood. The chain links TRBV12-3 or TRBV12-4 to TRBJ1-1; D not resolved. The CDR3: CASSPSREAFF. DNA of the CDR3: TGTGCCAGCAGCCCTAGCCGTGAAGCTTTCTTT.